This T cell receptor beta chain comes out of a study of early T cells in non-severe SARS-CoV-2 infection. About the research overall: From unsorted whole blood, bulk RNA was sequenced, and the chains remained unpaired. Study results and caveats: VDJdb matches were skewed toward anti-spike CD8 T cell responses.

Individual cDNA molecules received unique molecular identifiers. TCRdb used MiXCR to reprocess the 5' RACE reads, holding one entry per CDR3 protein. Of about 70,000 distinct CDR3 sequences listed, 9% to 10% were seen once; the top ten hold around 15%. J was trimmed by 4 bases and V by 11 bases; bases with no gene match: 7. This CDR3 is 13 amino acids long. Germline-derived CDR1 and CDR2 are ENHRY and SYGVKD. This clonotype was recorded at least ten times. Its antigen is still unknown. The specimen comprised whole blood, sampled at baseline. V gene TRBV10-3 combines with J gene TRBJ2-2, with 7 bases matching TRBD2. This TCR was recovered from an adult who was a healthcare worker with PCR-confirmed SARS-CoV-2 infection or an uninfected control (not recorded which). The CDR3 protein is CASKRDLTGELFF. CDR3 in DNA: TGTGCCTCCAAGCGGGACCTCACCGGGGAGCTGTTTTTT.